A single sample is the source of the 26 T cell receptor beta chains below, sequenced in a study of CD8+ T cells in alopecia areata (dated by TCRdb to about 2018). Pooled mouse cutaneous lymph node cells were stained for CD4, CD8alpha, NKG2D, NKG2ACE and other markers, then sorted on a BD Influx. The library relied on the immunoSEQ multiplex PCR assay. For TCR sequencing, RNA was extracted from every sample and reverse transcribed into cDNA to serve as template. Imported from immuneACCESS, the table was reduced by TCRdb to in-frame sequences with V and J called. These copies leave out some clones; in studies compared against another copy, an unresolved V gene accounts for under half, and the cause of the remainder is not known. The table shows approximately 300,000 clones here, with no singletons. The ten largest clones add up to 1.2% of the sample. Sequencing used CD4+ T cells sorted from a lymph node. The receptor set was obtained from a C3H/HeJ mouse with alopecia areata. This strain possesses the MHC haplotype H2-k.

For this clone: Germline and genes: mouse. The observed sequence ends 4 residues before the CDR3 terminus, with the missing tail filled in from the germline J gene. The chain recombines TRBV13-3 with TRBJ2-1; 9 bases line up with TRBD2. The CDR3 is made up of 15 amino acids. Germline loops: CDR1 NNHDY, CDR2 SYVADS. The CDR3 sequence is CASSDATGGTAEQFF. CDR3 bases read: TGTGCCAGCAGTGATGCAACTGGGGGGACGGCT.

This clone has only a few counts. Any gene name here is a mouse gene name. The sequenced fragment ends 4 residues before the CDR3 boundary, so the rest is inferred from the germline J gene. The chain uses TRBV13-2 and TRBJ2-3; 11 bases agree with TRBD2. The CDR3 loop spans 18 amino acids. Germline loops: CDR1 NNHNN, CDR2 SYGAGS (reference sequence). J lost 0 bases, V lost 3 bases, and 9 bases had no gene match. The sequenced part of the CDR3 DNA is TGTGCCAGCGGTGCTAGGGACTGGGGGAAATCTAGTGCAGAA. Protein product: CASGARDWGKSSAE. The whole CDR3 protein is CASGARDWGKSSAETLYF.

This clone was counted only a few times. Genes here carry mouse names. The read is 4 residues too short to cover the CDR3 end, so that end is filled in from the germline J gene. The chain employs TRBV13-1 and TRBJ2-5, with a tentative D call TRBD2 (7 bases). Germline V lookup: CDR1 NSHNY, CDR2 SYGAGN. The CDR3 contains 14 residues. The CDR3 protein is CASSERGARDTQYF. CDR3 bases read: TGTGCCAGCAGTGAGAGGGGGGCGCGGGAC.

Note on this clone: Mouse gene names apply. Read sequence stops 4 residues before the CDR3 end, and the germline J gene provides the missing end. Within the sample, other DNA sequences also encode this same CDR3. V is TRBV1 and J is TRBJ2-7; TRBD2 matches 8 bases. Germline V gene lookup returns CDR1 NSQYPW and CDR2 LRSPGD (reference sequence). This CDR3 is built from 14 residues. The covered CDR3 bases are TGCACCTGCAGTGCTCTGGGGGGACGAGAT. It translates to CTCSALGGRD. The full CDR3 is CTCSALGGRDEQYF.

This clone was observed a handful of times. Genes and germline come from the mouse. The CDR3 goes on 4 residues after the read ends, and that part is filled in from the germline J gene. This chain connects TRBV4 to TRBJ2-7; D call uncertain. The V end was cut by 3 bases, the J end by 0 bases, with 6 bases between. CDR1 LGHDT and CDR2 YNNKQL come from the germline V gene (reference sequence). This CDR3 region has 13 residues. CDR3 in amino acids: CASSYFSSYEQYF. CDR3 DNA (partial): TGTGCCAGCAGCTACTTTAGCTCCTAT.

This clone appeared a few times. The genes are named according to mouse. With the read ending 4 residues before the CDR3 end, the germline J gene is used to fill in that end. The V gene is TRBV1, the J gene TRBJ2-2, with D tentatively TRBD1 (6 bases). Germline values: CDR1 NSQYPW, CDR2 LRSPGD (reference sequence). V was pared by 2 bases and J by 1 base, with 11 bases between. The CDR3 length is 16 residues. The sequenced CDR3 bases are TGCACCTGCAGTGCAAACCGGGACAAAAACACCGGG. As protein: CTCSANRDKNTG. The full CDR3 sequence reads CTCSANRDKNTGQLYF.

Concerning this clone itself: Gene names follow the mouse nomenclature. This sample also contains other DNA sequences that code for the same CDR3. Partial CDR3 DNA: TGTGCCAGCAGTGTACAGGGGAGAGAC. Translation: CASSVQGRD. The whole CDR3 sequence is CASSVQGRDTQYF. V and J are TRBV13-1 and TRBJ2-5; 7 nucleotides align to TRBD1. The read is 4 residues too short to cover the CDR3 end, so that end is filled in from the germline J gene. Germline CDR1 is NSHNY and CDR2 is SYGAGN. The CDR3 extends over 13 amino acids.

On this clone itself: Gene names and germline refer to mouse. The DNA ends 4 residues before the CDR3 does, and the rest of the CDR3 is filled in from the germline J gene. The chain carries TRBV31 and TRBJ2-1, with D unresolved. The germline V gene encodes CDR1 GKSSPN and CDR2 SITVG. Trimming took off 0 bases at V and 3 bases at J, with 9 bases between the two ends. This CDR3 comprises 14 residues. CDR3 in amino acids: CAWSLDKAYAEQFF. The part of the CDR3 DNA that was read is TGTGCCTGGAGTCTCGACAAGGCCTATGCT.

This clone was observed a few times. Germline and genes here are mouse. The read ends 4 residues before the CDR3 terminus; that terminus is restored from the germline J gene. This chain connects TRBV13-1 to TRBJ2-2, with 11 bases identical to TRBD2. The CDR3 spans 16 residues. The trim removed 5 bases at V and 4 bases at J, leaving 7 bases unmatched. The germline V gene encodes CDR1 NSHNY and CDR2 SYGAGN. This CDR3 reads CASRETGGAGTGQLYF. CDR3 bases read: TGTGCCAGCAGAGAAACTGGGGGGGCAGGCACCGGG.

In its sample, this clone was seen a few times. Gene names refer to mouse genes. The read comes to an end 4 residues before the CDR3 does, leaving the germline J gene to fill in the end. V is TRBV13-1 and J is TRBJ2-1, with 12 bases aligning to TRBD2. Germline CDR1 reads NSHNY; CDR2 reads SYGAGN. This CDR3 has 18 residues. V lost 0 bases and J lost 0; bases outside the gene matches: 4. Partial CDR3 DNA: TGTGCCAGCAGTGATGTCGACTGGGGGGGCTATAACTATGCT. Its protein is CASSDVDWGGYNYA. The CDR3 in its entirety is CASSDVDWGGYNYAEQFF.

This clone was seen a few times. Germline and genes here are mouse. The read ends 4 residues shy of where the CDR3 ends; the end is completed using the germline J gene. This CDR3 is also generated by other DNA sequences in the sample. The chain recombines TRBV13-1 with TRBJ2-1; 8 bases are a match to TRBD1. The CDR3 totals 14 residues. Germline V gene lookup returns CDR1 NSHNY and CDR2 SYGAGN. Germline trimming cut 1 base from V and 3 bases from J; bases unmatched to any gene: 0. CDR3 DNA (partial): TGTGCCAGCAGTGATACAGGGGGCTATGCT. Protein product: CASSDTGGYA. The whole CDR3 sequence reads CASSDTGGYAEQFF.

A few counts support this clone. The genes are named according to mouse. The CDR3 DNA, read in part, is TGTGCCAGCAAATCGGACAGGAAAAACTCC. Encoded protein: CASKSDRKNS. The whole CDR3 region reads CASKSDRKNSDYTF. The V and J genes are TRBV13-1 and TRBJ1-2, with 7 bases fitting TRBD1. The read comes to an end 4 residues before the CDR3 does, leaving the germline J gene to fill in the end. This CDR3 contains 14 residues. The germline CDR1 and CDR2 sequences are NSHNY and SYGAGN. V was pared by 6 bases and J by 1 base, with 6 bases of the junction left unmatched.

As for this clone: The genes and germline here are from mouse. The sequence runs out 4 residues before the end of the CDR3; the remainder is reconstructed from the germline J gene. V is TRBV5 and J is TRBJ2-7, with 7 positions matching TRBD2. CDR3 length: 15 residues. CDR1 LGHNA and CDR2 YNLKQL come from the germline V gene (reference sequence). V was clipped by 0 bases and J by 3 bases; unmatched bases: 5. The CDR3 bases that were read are TGTGCCAGCAGCCAAGACCCGGGGGGGTACTAT. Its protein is CASSQDPGGYY. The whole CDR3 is CASSQDPGGYYEQYF.

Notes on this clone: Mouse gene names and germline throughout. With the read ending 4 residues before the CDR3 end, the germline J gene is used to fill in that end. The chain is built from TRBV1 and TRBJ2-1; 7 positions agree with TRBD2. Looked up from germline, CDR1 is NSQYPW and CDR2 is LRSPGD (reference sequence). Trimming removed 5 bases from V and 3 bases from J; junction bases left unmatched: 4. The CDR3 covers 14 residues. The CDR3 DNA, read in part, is TGCACCTGCAGTTATTCTGGGGGCTATGCT. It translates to CTCSYSGGYA. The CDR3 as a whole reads CTCSYSGGYAEQFF.

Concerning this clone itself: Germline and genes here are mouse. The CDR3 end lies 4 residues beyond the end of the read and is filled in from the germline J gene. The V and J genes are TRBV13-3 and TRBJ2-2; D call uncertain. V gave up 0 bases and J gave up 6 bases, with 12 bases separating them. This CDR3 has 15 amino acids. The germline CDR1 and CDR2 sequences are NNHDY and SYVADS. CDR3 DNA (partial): TGTGCCAGCAGTGATGCACAGAGAGCCCCCGGG. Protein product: CASSDAQRAPG. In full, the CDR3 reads CASSDAQRAPGQLYF.

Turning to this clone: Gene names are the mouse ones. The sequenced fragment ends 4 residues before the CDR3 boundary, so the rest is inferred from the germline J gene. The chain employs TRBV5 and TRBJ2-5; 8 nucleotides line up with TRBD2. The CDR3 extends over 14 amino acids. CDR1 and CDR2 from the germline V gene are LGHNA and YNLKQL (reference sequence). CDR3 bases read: TGTGCCAGCAGCCAGGCCCTGGGGGGAGAC. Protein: CASSQALGGD. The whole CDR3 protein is CASSQALGGDTQYF.

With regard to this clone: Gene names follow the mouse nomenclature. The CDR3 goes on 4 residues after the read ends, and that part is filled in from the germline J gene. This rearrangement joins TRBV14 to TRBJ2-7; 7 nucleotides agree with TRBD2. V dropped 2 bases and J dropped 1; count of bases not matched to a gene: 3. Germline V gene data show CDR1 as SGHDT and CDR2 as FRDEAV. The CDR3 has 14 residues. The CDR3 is CASSLAGGSYEQYF. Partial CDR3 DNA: TGTGCCAGCAGTTTGGCGGGGGGGTCCTAT. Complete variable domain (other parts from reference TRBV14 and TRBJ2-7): EAGVTQSPRYAVLQEGQAVSFWCDPISGHDTLYWYQQPRDQGPQLLVYFRDEAVIDNSQLPSDRFSAVRPKGTNSTLKIQSAKQGDTATYLCASSLAGGSYEQYFGPGTRLTVL.

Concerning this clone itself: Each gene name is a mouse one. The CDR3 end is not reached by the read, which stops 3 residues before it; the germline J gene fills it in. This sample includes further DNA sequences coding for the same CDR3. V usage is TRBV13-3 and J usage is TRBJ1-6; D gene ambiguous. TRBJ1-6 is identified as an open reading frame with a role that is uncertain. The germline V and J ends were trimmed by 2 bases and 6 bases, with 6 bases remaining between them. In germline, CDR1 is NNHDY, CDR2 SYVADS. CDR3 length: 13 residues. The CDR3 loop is CASSEAGNSPLYF. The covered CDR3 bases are TGTGCCAGCAGTGAGGCTGGTAATTCGCCC.

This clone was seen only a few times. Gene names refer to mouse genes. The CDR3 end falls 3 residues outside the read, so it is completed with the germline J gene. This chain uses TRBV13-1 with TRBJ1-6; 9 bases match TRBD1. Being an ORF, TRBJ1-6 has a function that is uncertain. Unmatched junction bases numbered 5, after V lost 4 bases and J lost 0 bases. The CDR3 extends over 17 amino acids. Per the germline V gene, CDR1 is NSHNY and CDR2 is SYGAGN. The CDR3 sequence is CASSTRDRASYNSPLYF. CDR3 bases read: TGTGCCAGCAGTACTAGGGACAGGGCTTCCTATAATTCGCCC.

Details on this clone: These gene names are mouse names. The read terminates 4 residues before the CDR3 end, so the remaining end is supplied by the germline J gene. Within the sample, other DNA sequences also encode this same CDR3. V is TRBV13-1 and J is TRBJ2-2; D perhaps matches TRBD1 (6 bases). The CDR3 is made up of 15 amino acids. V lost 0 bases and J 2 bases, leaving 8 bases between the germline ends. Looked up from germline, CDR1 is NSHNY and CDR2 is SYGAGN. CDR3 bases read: TGTGCCAGCAGTGATGCGGGACACAACACCGGG. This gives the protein CASSDAGHNTG. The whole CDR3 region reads CASSDAGHNTGQLYF.

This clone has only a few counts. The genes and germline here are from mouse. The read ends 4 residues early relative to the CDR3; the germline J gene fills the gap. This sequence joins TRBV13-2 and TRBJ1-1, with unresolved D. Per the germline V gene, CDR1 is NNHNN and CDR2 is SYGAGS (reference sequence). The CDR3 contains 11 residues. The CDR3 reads CASGDAQEVFF. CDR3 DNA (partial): TGTGCCAGCGGTGATGCACAA.

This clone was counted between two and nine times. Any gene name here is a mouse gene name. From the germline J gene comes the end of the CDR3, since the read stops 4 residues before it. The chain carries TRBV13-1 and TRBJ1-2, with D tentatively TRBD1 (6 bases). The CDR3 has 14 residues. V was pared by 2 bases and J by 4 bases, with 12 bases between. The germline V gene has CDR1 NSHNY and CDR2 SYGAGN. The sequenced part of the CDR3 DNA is TGTGCCAGCAGTGAAAACAGGGTGGGCTCC. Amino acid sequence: CASSENRVGS. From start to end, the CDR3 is CASSENRVGSDYTF.

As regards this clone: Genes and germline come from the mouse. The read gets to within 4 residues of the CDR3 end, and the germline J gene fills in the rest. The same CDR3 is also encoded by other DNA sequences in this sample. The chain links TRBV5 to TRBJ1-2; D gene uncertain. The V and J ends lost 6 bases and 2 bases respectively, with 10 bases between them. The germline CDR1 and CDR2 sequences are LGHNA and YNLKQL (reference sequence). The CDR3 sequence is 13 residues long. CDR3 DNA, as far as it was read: TGTGCCAGCAGTCCACAAGGGAACTCC. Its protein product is CASSPQGNS. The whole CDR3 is CASSPQGNSDYTF.

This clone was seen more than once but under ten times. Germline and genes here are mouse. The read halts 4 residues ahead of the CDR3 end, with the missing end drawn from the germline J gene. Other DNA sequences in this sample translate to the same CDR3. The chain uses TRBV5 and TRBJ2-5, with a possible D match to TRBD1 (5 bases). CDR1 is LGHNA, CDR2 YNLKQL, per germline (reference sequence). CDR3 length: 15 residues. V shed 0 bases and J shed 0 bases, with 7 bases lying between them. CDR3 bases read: TGTGCCAGCAGCCAAGATCCAGGGAACCAAGAC. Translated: CASSQDPGNQD. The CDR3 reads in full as CASSQDPGNQDTQYF.

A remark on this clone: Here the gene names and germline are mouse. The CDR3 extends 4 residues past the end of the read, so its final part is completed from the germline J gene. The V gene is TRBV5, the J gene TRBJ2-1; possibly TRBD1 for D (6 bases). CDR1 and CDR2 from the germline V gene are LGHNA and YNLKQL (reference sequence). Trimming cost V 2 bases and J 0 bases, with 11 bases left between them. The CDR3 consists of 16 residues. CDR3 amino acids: CASSQTGTSNYAEQFF. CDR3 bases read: TGTGCCAGCAGCCAAACCGGGACAAGTAACTATGCT.

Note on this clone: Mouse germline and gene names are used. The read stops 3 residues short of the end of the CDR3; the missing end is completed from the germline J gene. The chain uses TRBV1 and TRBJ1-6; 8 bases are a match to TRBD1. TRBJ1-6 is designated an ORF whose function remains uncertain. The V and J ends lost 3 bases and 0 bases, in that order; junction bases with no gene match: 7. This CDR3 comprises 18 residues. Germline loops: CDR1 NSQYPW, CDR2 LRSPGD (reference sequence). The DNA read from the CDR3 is TGCACCTGCAGTGCGAGGCAGGGGGCCGTTTCCTATAATTCGCCC. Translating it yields CTCSARQGAVSYNSP. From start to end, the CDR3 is CTCSARQGAVSYNSPLYF.